This TCR beta chain was observed in a study of CD4 and CD8 cells across lung adenocarcinoma regions. Via MiXCR, TCRdb re-called the PCR reads, giving one row per CDR3 protein. The sample has 15,000 to 20,000 distinct CDR3 sequences; 50% are singletons. This CDR3 has 15 amino acids. Germline V gene data show CDR1 as MNHEY and CDR2 as SMNVEV (reference sequence). Donors had localized lung adenocarcinoma, a non-small cell lung cancer. This clonotype was seen just once. The sample consisted of CD8+ T cells from the margin of a lung tumor. This TCR was sampled from a male donor with lung adenocarcinoma. The CD4 and CD8 labels of this study may be unreliable. The chain has TRBV27 and TRBJ2-1; D perhaps matches TRBD2 (6 bases). The J call may be incorrect, as the DNA end agrees better with TRBJ2-4. The CDR3: CASGPGGAAKEIQYF. CDR3 sequence (DNA): TGTGCCAGCGGCCCCGGGGGTGCGGCCAAAGAGATTCAGTACTTC.